The rows below give T cell receptor beta chains drawn from one sample of a study of vaccination and CD4 T cells after COVID-19. These receptors have no known antigen. TCRdb itself ran the PCR reads through MiXCR, one entry per CDR3 protein. This sample has about 20,000 distinct CDR3 sequences, with 44% found just once. This sample comprised CD4+ T cells from blood, cultured in vitro, obtained before SARS-CoV-2 vaccination. The source is a human donor who had recovered from COVID-19. Both conserved end residues are part of each CDR3. Each record gives: CDR3 protein, CDR3 DNA, V gene, clone size, D gene, J gene. A D gene is named only where the DNA matches it firmly. Some rows mark clone size as missing; the rest say once, few, many or name a class of expanded clone.

CDR3 protein: CASSLGLGDGYTF
CDR3 DNA: TGTGCCAGCAGCTTGGGGCTCGGGGATGGCTACACCTTC
V gene: TRBV7-9
clone size: few
D gene: .
J gene: TRBJ1-2

CDR3 protein: CASSYGDLSTEAFF
CDR3 DNA: TGTGCCAGCAGTTACGGTGATCTGAGCACTGAAGCTTTCTTT
V gene: TRBV6-2/TRBV6-3
clone size: few
D gene: .
J gene: TRBJ1-1

CDR3 protein: CSARMGYNSPLHF
CDR3 DNA: TGCAGTGCTAGAATGGGTTACAATTCACCCCTCCACTTT
V gene: TRBV20-1
clone size: once
D gene: .
J gene: TRBJ1-6

CDR3 protein: CASSSLTGSTEAFF
CDR3 DNA: TGCGCCAGCAGCTCCTTGACAGGGTCCACTGAAGCTTTCTTT
V gene: TRBV5-1
clone size: .
D gene: TRBD1
J gene: TRBJ1-1

CDR3 protein: CSAERRTGLGYEQYF
CDR3 DNA: TGCAGTGCTGAAAGGCGTACGGGACTAGGCTACGAGCAGTACTTC
V gene: TRBV20-1
clone size: .
D gene: TRBD2
J gene: TRBJ2-7

CDR3 protein: CSVGVGPMNTEAFF
CDR3 DNA: TGCAGCGTTGGGGTGGGTCCGATGAACACTGAAGCTTTCTTT
V gene: TRBV29-1
clone size: few
D gene: .
J gene: TRBJ1-1

CDR3 protein: CSARDPGGTRNSPLHF
CDR3 DNA: TGCAGTGCTAGAGATCCGGGGGGCACGAGGAATTCACCCCTCCACTTT
V gene: TRBV20-1
clone size: few
D gene: .
J gene: TRBJ1-6

CDR3 protein: CASKRGSTEAFF
CDR3 DNA: TGTGCCAGCAAGCGGGGGTCCACTGAAGCTTTCTTT
V gene: TRBV6-2/TRBV6-3
clone size: .
D gene: .
J gene: TRBJ1-1

CDR3 protein: CASSPPSRTSGGAFETQYF
CDR3 DNA: TGTGCCAGCTCACCACCATCTCGGACTAGCGGGGGGGCCTTCGAGACCCAGTACTTC
V gene: TRBV18
clone size: .
D gene: TRBD2
J gene: TRBJ2-5

CDR3 protein: CASSESYEQYF
CDR3 DNA: TGTGCCAGCAGTGAATCCTACGAGCAGTACTTC
V gene: TRBV6-1
clone size: .
D gene: .
J gene: TRBJ2-7

CDR3 protein: CASSYKGQSTDTQYF
CDR3 DNA: TGTGCCAGCAGTTACAAAGGACAGAGCACAGATACGCAGTATTTT
V gene: TRBV6-5
clone size: .
D gene: .
J gene: TRBJ2-3

CDR3 protein: CAWSVLSTGELFF
CDR3 DNA: TGTGCCTGGAGTGTACTTTCTACCGGGGAGCTGTTTTTT
V gene: TRBV30
clone size: .
D gene: .
J gene: TRBJ2-2

CDR3 protein: CASSTRTGTYGYTF
CDR3 DNA: TGTGCCAGCAGTACCCGGACAGGGACCTATGGCTACACCTTC
V gene: TRBV6-2/TRBV6-3
clone size: .
D gene: TRBD1
J gene: TRBJ1-2

CDR3 protein: CASSLPAGELFF
CDR3 DNA: TGTGCCAGCAGCTTACCGGCCGGGGAGCTGTTTTTT
V gene: TRBV7-9
clone size: few
D gene: .
J gene: TRBJ2-2

CDR3 protein: CASHRTGVGTETQYF
CDR3 DNA: TGCGCCAGCCACCGGACGGGAGTAGGTACGGAGACCCAGTACTTC
V gene: TRBV5-1
clone size: .
D gene: .
J gene: TRBJ2-5

CDR3 protein: CASSLDLTDGRNTEAFF
CDR3 DNA: TGTGCCAGCAGCCTTGATTTAACGGACGGACGGAACACTGAAGCTTTCTTT
V gene: TRBV12-3/TRBV12-4
clone size: .
D gene: .
J gene: TRBJ1-1

CDR3 protein: CSATKDRADGYTF
CDR3 DNA: TGCAGTGCTACCAAGGACAGGGCGGATGGCTACACCTTC
V gene: TRBV20-1
clone size: .
D gene: TRBD1
J gene: TRBJ1-2

CDR3 protein: CAIAREPGNTIYF
CDR3 DNA: TGTGCCATTGCCAGGGAACCTGGAAACACCATATATTTT
V gene: TRBV10-3
clone size: .
D gene: .
J gene: TRBJ1-3

CDR3 protein: CSARVASYSDSPLHF
CDR3 DNA: TGCAGTGCTAGGGTGGCGTCATACTCAGATTCACCCCTCCACTTT
V gene: TRBV20-1
clone size: .
D gene: .
J gene: TRBJ1-6

CDR3 protein: CASKKGGGNQPQHF
CDR3 DNA: TGTGCCAGCAAGAAGGGCGGGGGTAATCAGCCCCAGCATTTT
V gene: TRBV28
clone size: .
D gene: .
J gene: TRBJ1-5

CDR3 protein: CSARETGETEAFF
CDR3 DNA: TGCAGTGCTAGAGAAACAGGAGAGACTGAAGCTTTCTTT
V gene: TRBV20-1
clone size: once
D gene: .
J gene: TRBJ1-1

CDR3 protein: CASSSSGGYYNEQFF
CDR3 DNA: TGTGCCAGCAGCTCGAGCGGGGGTTACTACAATGAGCAGTTCTTC
V gene: TRBV7-9
clone size: .
D gene: TRBD2
J gene: TRBJ2-1

CDR3 protein: CASSILFRTEAFF
CDR3 DNA: TGTGCCAGTAGTATTCTTTTCCGCACTGAAGCTTTCTTT
V gene: TRBV19
clone size: .
D gene: .
J gene: TRBJ1-1

CDR3 protein: CASSSSLEGGYTF
CDR3 DNA: TGTGCCAGCAGCTCCTCTTTAGAGGGTGGCTACACCTTC
V gene: TRBV7-2
clone size: .
D gene: .
J gene: TRBJ1-2

CDR3 protein: CASSLETFSSTDTQYF
CDR3 DNA: TGTGCCAGCAGCTTAGAGACATTTTCTAGCACAGATACGCAGTATTTT
V gene: TRBV11-3
clone size: .
D gene: .
J gene: TRBJ2-3

CDR3 protein: CAISGGGHTNTGELFF
CDR3 DNA: TGTGCCATATCCGGAGGGGGGCATACAAACACCGGGGAGCTGTTTTTT
V gene: TRBV10-3
clone size: few
D gene: .
J gene: TRBJ2-2

CDR3 protein: CASTDAPSSSPPSQYGYTF
CDR3 DNA: TGCGCCAGCACCGACGCCCCCTCATCTTCACCTCCGAGTCAGTATGGCTACACCTTC
V gene: TRBV10-1
clone size: .
D gene: .
J gene: TRBJ1-2

CDR3 protein: CSARPKTANYGYTF
CDR3 DNA: TGCAGTGCTAGACCCAAGACAGCAAACTATGGCTACACCTTC
V gene: TRBV20-1
clone size: .
D gene: .
J gene: TRBJ1-2

CDR3 protein: CASSLSIRGFQETQYF
CDR3 DNA: TGTGCCAGCAGTTTAAGCATCAGGGGATTCCAAGAGACCCAGTACTTC
V gene: TRBV27
clone size: .
D gene: .
J gene: TRBJ2-5

CDR3 protein: CATSRGRGQGTYEQYF
CDR3 DNA: TGTGCCACCAGCAGAGGGAGGGGACAGGGGACCTACGAGCAGTACTTC
V gene: TRBV15
clone size: .
D gene: TRBD1
J gene: TRBJ2-7

CDR3 protein: CASSLYGGTEAFF
CDR3 DNA: TGTGCCAGCAGCTTGTATGGGGGGACTGAAGCTTTCTTT
V gene: TRBV7-2
clone size: .
D gene: .
J gene: TRBJ1-1

CDR3 protein: CASSHEDIPYEQYF
CDR3 DNA: TGTGCCAGCAGTCACGAGGACATACCCTACGAGCAGTACTTC
V gene: TRBV6-2/TRBV6-3
clone size: .
D gene: .
J gene: TRBJ2-7

CDR3 protein: CAISVGSSYEQYF
CDR3 DNA: TGTGCCATCAGTGTGGGCAGTTCCTACGAGCAGTACTTC
V gene: TRBV10-3
clone size: .
D gene: .
J gene: TRBJ2-7

CDR3 protein: CASRGLVDEKLFF
CDR3 DNA: TGTGCCAGCAGGGGACTGGTAGATGAAAAACTGTTTTTT
V gene: TRBV6-1
clone size: .
D gene: .
J gene: TRBJ1-4

CDR3 protein: CASSPYMKGSGQFF
CDR3 DNA: TGTGCCAGCAGCCCTTACATGAAGGGGAGCGGGCAGTTCTTC
V gene: TRBV7-9
clone size: .
D gene: .
J gene: TRBJ2-1